This is a list of T cell receptor beta chains from one sample in a study of T cells after yellow fever vaccination. Via MiXCR, TCRdb re-called the 5' RACE reads, giving one row per CDR3 protein. The table includes about 50,000 distinct CDR3 sequences, approximately 5.7% detected once. The material was PBMCs, either bulk or a sorted T-cell subset (CD4+, CD8+, memory, or dextramer-sorted; not recorded which), obtained on the day of the yellow fever booster vaccination. These receptors were obtained from a man aged 18 to 29 who received the YFV17D yellow fever vaccine. Both conserved end residues are part of each CDR3.

J: TRBJ2-6; V: TRBV15; CDR3: CATSTGHSGANVLTF
J: TRBJ2-5; V: TRBV20-1; CDR3: CSASRLRGVQETQYF
J: TRBJ2-1; V: TRBV11-1; CDR3: CASSYNPGLAGNEQFF
J: TRBJ2-5; V: TRBV19; CDR3: CASTSGPGGAQYF
J: TRBJ2-7; V: TRBV6-5; CDR3: CASKSEQYF
J: TRBJ1-2; V: TRBV11-2; CDR3: CASSLWQGADRDYGYTF
J: TRBJ2-3; V: TRBV5-5; CDR3: CASRLGAGGTDTQYF
J: TRBJ2-1; V: TRBV5-5; CDR3: CASSVEGLVAYNEQFF
J: TRBJ2-3; V: TRBV29-1; CDR3: CSVDGDHRGDTQYF
J: TRBJ1-6; V: TRBV6-5; CDR3: CASSYATTGVDNSPLHF
J: TRBJ2-1; V: TRBV11-2; CDR3: CASSLGAGIAYNEQFF
J: TRBJ1-1; V: TRBV28; CDR3: CASSLWYEAGTEAFF
J: TRBJ2-5; V: TRBV18; CDR3: CASSPPLGLEQETQYF
J: TRBJ1-1; V: TRBV7-9; CDR3: CASSPRTGGLNTEAFF
J: TRBJ2-1; V: TRBV2; CDR3: CASSEFVSANEQFF
J: TRBJ1-1; V: TRBV4-1; CDR3: CASSPHSLVEAFF
J: TRBJ2-1; V: TRBV29-1; CDR3: CSFTGLSYEQFF
J: TRBJ1-1; V: TRBV7-9; CDR3: CASSLKGFTEAFF
J: TRBJ2-7; V: TRBV6-1; CDR3: CASGGGSPTYEQYF
J: TRBJ1-5; V: TRBV6-2/TRBV6-3; CDR3: CASSFVLAHRGRPQHF
J: TRBJ2-3; V: TRBV7-3; CDR3: CASSLRGALDTQYF
J: TRBJ1-1; V: TRBV7-9; CDR3: CASSRLDRPEAFF
J: TRBJ1-2; V: TRBV20-1; CDR3: CSARDFDRSANYGYTF
J: TRBJ2-1; V: TRBV5-1; CDR3: CASSIWGGNNNEQFF
J: TRBJ2-5; V: TRBV5-5; CDR3: CATTRISSGRGRETQYF
J: TRBJ2-5; V: TRBV6-5; CDR3: CASSYSGRGQETQYF
J: TRBJ2-3; V: TRBV14; CDR3: CASSTGTSNSPSTDTQYF
J: TRBJ2-3; V: TRBV6-2/TRBV6-3; CDR3: CASSYRFATDTQYF
J: TRBJ1-1; V: TRBV5-1; CDR3: CASSLGGPTEAFF
J: TRBJ1-2; V: TRBV4-3; CDR3: CASSPLGVNYGYTF
J: TRBJ1-4; V: TRBV5-1; CDR3: CASSDGTGNEKLFF
J: TRBJ1-1; V: TRBV10-3; CDR3: CAIRGGDYTEAFF
J: TRBJ2-3; V: TRBV5-1; CDR3: CASSLTSGGADTQYF
J: TRBJ2-1; V: TRBV5-1; CDR3: CASSLKGTIRGSSSTNEQFF
J: TRBJ2-1; V: TRBV12-3/TRBV12-4; CDR3: CASQWTRGNEQFF
J: TRBJ2-7; V: TRBV4-3; CDR3: CASRPGLAVYEQYF
J: TRBJ2-5; V: TRBV10-2; CDR3: CASSELGRETQYF
J: TRBJ2-3; V: TRBV9; CDR3: CASSVASEVTDTQYF
J: TRBJ1-5; V: TRBV5-1; CDR3: CASPFARALAQPQHF
J: TRBJ2-7; V: TRBV5-5; CDR3: CASNEGTGTYEQYF
J: TRBJ1-1; V: TRBV7-3; CDR3: CASSRIGGGTEAFF
J: TRBJ2-5; V: TRBV7-7; CDR3: CASSRNKYQETQYF
J: TRBJ2-3; V: TRBV7-2; CDR3: CASSFRGSPSTDTQYF
J: TRBJ2-7; V: TRBV19; CDR3: CASSIDGKTYEQYF
J: TRBJ2-1; V: TRBV7-9; CDR3: CASSLVAGFGADNEQFF
J: TRBJ2-1; V: TRBV12-3/TRBV12-4; CDR3: CASNPGGVAYNEQFF
J: TRBJ2-7; V: TRBV7-9; CDR3: CASSLAGGAYEQYF
J: TRBJ2-3; V: TRBV7-8; CDR3: CASSSSLEGTGYGDTQYF
J: TRBJ2-3; V: TRBV7-8; CDR3: CASSSGGVADTQYF
J: TRBJ1-5; V: TRBV28; CDR3: CASRSVDSNQPQHF
J: TRBJ1-5; V: TRBV4-1; CDR3: CASSQSQGSGQPQHF
J: TRBJ2-1; V: TRBV19; CDR3: CASSGGVFHNEQFF
J: TRBJ2-1; V: TRBV7-2; CDR3: CASNWGSQGTEQFF
J: TRBJ1-5; V: TRBV4-3; CDR3: CASSQGLGNQPQHF
J: TRBJ1-1; V: TRBV7-8; CDR3: CASSPRYRENTEAFF